This T cell receptor beta chain was captured in a study of CD8 T cells in ankylosing spondylitis. The trim removed 8 bases at V and 7 bases at J, leaving 11 bases unmatched. Germline V lookup: CDR1 DFQATT, CDR2 SNEGSKA (reference sequence). The CDR3 length is 13 residues. TCRdb itself ran the 5' RACE reads through MiXCR, one entry per CDR3 protein. The sample consists of over 400,000 distinct CDR3 sequences, roughly 25% of them appearing once. Concerning this clonotype: Its antigen remains unknown.

Regarding the study as a whole: Blood of patients with ankylosing spondylitis appeared to be characterized by a TCR beta motif of several highly homologous variants.

This sequence originates from a male donor with ankylosing spondylitis. The chain has TRBV20-1 and TRBJ2-1; 7 nucleotides line up with TRBD1. Sequencing input: blood, either unsorted or a sorted T cell fraction (not recorded which). Written as DNA, the CDR3 is TGCAGTCCACAGGGGAGAGATTGGAATGAGCAGTTCTTC. Its protein is CSPQGRDWNEQFF.